The 14 T cell receptor beta chains reported below all come from one sample, sequenced in a study of blood T cell repertoires in COVID-19. Sequencing used immunoSEQ multiplex PCR; TCRdb keeps in-frame clones, though not all of them. The table includes 200,000 or so clones, approximately 89% detected once. The source material was PBMCs or T cells enriched from blood (not recorded which). Receptors were obtained from a woman aged 40 to 50 with acute COVID-19.

This chain connects TRBV12-3 or TRBV12-4 to TRBJ1-1, with D maybe TRBD1 (5 bases). The CDR3 has 13 amino acids. V was trimmed by 6 bases and J by 0 bases, leaving 8 bases between them. The CDR3 coding sequence is TGTGCCAGCAGACAGACAGTGAACACTGAAGCTTTCTTT. Amino acids: CASRQTVNTEAFF.

This chain joins TRBV3-1 (or the pseudogene TRBV3-2) and TRBJ1-4, with D possibly matching TRBD1 (6 bases). This CDR3 spans 16 amino acids. Germline V gene lookup returns CDR1 LGHDT and CDR2 YNNKEL (reference sequence). Trimming left V 4 bases short and J 1 base short, with 13 bases between. The CDR3: CASSRPAGVTNEKLFF. The CDR3 nucleotides are TGTGCCAGCAGCCGCCCGGCAGGGGTAACTAATGAAAAACTGTTTTTT.

This clone occurred a few times. As DNA, the CDR3 is TGTGCCAGCAGTTTAAGCGGGAGTAACTACGAGCAGTACTTC. Translation: CASSLSGSNYEQYF. V gene TRBV28 combines with J gene TRBJ2-7, with 8 bases identical to TRBD2. V lost 2 bases and J lost 3; bases outside the gene matches: 3. This CDR3 spans 14 amino acids. Looked up from germline, CDR1 is MDHEN and CDR2 is SYDVKM.

V gene TRBV27 combines with J gene TRBJ2-6; no clear D gene. The V gene lost 4 bases and the J gene lost 0 bases, with 7 bases spanning the gap. This CDR3 region has 15 residues. The V gene's germline CDR1 is MNHEY and CDR2 SMNVEV (reference sequence). The DNA for the CDR3 is TGTGCCAGCAGTTCCCCCTACTCTGGGGCCAACGTCCTGACTTTC. It codes for CASSSPYSGANVLTF.

In nucleotides, the CDR3 is TGTGCCACCAGTGAACCCGGACAGGGGGAGCAAGAGACCCAGTACTTC. Translation: CATSEPGQGEQETQYF. V is TRBV24-1 and J is TRBJ2-5; 10 nucleotides line up with TRBD1. Trimming cost V 4 bases and J 2 bases; bases outside gene matches: 6. In germline, CDR1 is KGHDR, CDR2 SFDVKD. There are 16 residues in the CDR3.

This rearrangement joins TRBV5-1 to TRBJ1-2; weak D call: TRBD1 (6 bases). Deletions cut 4 bases from V and 5 bases from J, with 15 bases between. Germline CDR1 and CDR2: SGHRS and YFSETQ. The CDR3 is made up of 14 amino acids. Here the CDR3 reads CASSLQGPGYGYTF. The CDR3 coding sequence is TGCGCCAGCAGCCTTCAGGGGCCGGGGTATGGCTACACCTTC.

V gene TRBV7-6 combines with J gene TRBJ2-3, with 9 bases fitting TRBD2. Trimming removed 5 bases from V and 4 bases from J; junction bases left unmatched: 10. The CDR3 length is 16 residues. CDR1 is SGHVS, CDR2 FNYEAQ, per germline. The CDR3 reads CASSPRGSGGSDTQYF. CDR3 in DNA: TGTGCCAGCAGCCCGCGGGGTAGCGGGGGCTCAGATACGCAGTATTTT.

This clone was counted once. V and J are TRBV9 and TRBJ2-2; a possible D gene is TRBD2 (5 bases). V dropped 1 base and J dropped 2 bases, with 12 bases sitting between them. The CDR3 has 16 amino acids. From germline, CDR1 is SGDLS and CDR2 YYNGEE. CDR3 amino acids: CASSVTSGVNTGELFF. The CDR3 DNA sequence: TGTGCCAGCAGCGTAACCAGCGGAGTTAACACCGGGGAGCTGTTTTTT.

The chain joins TRBV14 to TRBJ1-3; D perhaps matches TRBD1 (6 bases). Germline V gene lookup returns CDR1 SGHDN and CDR2 FVKESK. The CDR3 is 17 residues long. The ends were cut back, 2 bases at V and 0 bases at J, with 14 bases in the middle. CDR3 in DNA: TGTGCCAGCAGCCAACTCGGCAGGGGTAACTCTGGAAACACCATATATTTT. Its translation is CASSQLGRGNSGNTIYF.

V and J are TRBV7-9 and TRBJ1-6; D ambiguous. The ends were cut back, 5 bases at V and 2 bases at J, with 7 bases in the middle. The CDR3 extends over 14 amino acids. Germline loops: CDR1 SEHNR, CDR2 FQNEAQ (reference sequence). CDR3 protein: CASSRQAYNSPLHF. The DNA for the CDR3 is TGTGCCAGCAGCAGACAAGCCTATAATTCACCCCTCCACTTT.

The rearrangement links TRBV28 to TRBJ2-2; perhaps TRBD1 as D (6 bases). Germline V CDR1 and CDR2: MDHEN, SYDVKM. V gave up 6 bases and J gave up 4 bases, with 9 bases separating them. The length of the CDR3 is 13 residues. CDR3 in DNA: TGTGCCAGCAGACGGGACACCACCGGGGAGCTGTTTTTT. Translating gives CASRRDTTGELFF. Supplemented by reference TRBV28 and TRBJ2-2, the full variable domain reads DVKVTQSSRYLVKRTGEKVFLECVQDMDHENMFWYRQDPGLGLRLIYFSYDVKMKEKGDIPEGYSVSREKKERFSLILESASTNQTSMYLCASRRDTTGELFFGEGSRLTVL.

V is TRBV7-9 and J is TRBJ2-1, with D possibly matching TRBD2 (5 bases). The ends were cut back, 5 bases at V and 1 base at J, with 12 bases in the middle. This CDR3 is 15 amino acids long. In germline, CDR1 is SEHNR, CDR2 FQNEAQ (reference sequence). CDR3 DNA sequence: TGTGCCAGCAGCCCCCTGGAGGAGTCCTACAATGAGCAGTTCTTC. Translation: CASSPLEESYNEQFF.

V and J are TRBV24-1 and TRBJ2-2, with D maybe TRBD2 (6 bases). Trimming left V 4 bases short and J 2 bases short, with 13 bases between. The CDR3 runs to 16 residues. Germline V gene lookup returns CDR1 KGHDR and CDR2 SFDVKD. The CDR3 nucleotides read TGTGCCACCAGTGACCGGACGGGGACTAACACCGGGGAGCTGTTTTTT. This sequence encodes CATSDRTGTNTGELFF.

The CDR3 here is CASSSIQAKAEAFF. The CDR3 DNA sequence: TGTGCCAGCAGTTCCATACAGGCGAAGGCTGAAGCTTTCTTT. V gene TRBV6-5 combines with J gene TRBJ1-1; D possibly corresponds to TRBD1 (5 bases). Trimming shortened V by 4 bases and J by 6 bases, and 15 bases separated the two germline ends. The CDR3 runs 14 residues. Germline CDR1 and CDR2: MNHEY and SVGAGI.